This T cell receptor (beta chain) stems from a study of response to subunit inactivated influenza vaccine. Findings of the study overall: A suggestion made by the authors is that each seasonal influenza vaccination recruits few new T cells.

Via MiXCR, TCRdb re-called the RT-PCR reads, giving one row per CDR3 protein. The sample holds around 470,000 distinct CDR3 sequences, more than 7% seen once. The CDR3 covers 16 residues. Trimming took off 3 bases at V and 3 bases at J, with 15 bases between the two ends. Germline CDR1 and CDR2: KGHDR and SFDVKD. As to this clonotype: Its antigen is undetermined.

The clonotype originates from a man aged 50 to 69 who received an inactivated influenza vaccine. Sequencing was performed on PBMCs from blood, taken less than 30 months after vaccination. The chain recombines TRBV24-1 with TRBJ2-3; perhaps TRBD1 as D (6 bases). The CDR3 sequence is CATSDQQGSVTDTQYF. As DNA, the CDR3 is TGTGCCACCAGTGATCAGCAGGGGTCAGTAACAGATACGCAGTATTTT.